This T cell receptor (beta chain) comes out of a study of blood T cell repertoires in COVID-19. On the study more broadly: Researchers got acute and convalescent COVID-19 samples from the United States, Italy and Spain. PBMCs, B-cell-depleted T cells, or T cells provided the cDNA or gDNA that made up the material.

In the original processing: Researchers report that nucleated cell counts were estimated from reference gene primer amplification. Clones were sequenced by immunoSEQ multiplex PCR, and TCRdb holds only the in-frame ones, with some missing. D and trimming come from the DNA, and the V and J calls and clone size come from that table. The table records around 300,000 clones, about nine tenths of them present only once. The CDR3 contains 14 residues. Germline values: CDR1 ENHRY, CDR2 SYGVKD. Germline trimming cut 6 bases from V and 5 bases from J; bases unmatched to any gene: 2. The chain combines TRBV10-3 with TRBJ2-1; 12 bases match TRBD2. The sequence was obtained from a man aged 45 to 65 with acute or convalescent COVID-19. Sequencing was done on a sample of peripheral blood. The CDR3 DNA sequence: TGTGCCATCAGGGCTAGCGGGGGGGACAATGAGCAGTTCTTC. It yields the protein CAIRASGGDNEQFF.